This T cell receptor beta chain is drawn from a study of OX40 agonist ivuxolimab in advanced cancers. Background on the study: Mean age about 60 years, range 23 to 79; about 85% male. Enrollees could have had prior anti-PD-1, anti-PD-L1 or anti-CTLA-4 therapy, which 35% to 40% had received.

The repertoire was sequenced with immunoSEQ multiplex PCR; TCRdb's copy has only in-frame clones and lacks some. The sample holds approximately 73,000 clones, 86% seen once. The sample holds a few counts of this clone. The antigen remains unidentified. Study-level findings and limits: Individuals who were partial responders at 0.1-3.0 mg/kg had clonal expansion that ranked among the lowest. CD8+ T cells showed, on average, more clonal expansion than CD4+ cells.

There are 13 residues in the CDR3. Germline CDR1 MNHNS, CDR2 SASEGT. The V segment lost 3 bases and the J segment 7 bases; nucleotides outside the gene matches: 4. The sequencing here drew on CD4+ or CD8+ T cells sorted from blood, taken in a trial of the OX40 agonist ivuxolimab. The chain couples TRBV6-1 to TRBJ1-2; the match to TRBD1 covers 8 bases. The clonotype was recovered from an adult with an advanced solid tumor such as melanoma, head and neck, liver or kidney cancer. CDR3: CASSDLRGLGYTF. The CDR3 DNA sequence: TGTGCCAGCAGTGATCTCAGGGGGCTTGGCTACACCTTC.